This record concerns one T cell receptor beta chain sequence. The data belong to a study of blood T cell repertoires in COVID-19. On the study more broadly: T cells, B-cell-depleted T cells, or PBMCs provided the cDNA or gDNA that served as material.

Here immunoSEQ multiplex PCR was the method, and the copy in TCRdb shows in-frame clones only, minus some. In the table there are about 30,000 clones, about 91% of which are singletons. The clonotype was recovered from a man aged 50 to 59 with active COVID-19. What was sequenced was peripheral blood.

CDR3 bases: TGTGCCAGCAGCTCAAACCCAGGGCAAGAGACCCAGTACTTC. It translates to CASSSNPGQETQYF. The V gene is TRBV7-9, the J gene TRBJ2-5, with D possibly TRBD1 on 5 matching bases. The V end was cut by 4 bases, the J end by 2 bases, with 11 bases between. Germline CDR1 reads SEHNR; CDR2 reads FQNEAQ (reference sequence). CDR3 length equals 14 residues.